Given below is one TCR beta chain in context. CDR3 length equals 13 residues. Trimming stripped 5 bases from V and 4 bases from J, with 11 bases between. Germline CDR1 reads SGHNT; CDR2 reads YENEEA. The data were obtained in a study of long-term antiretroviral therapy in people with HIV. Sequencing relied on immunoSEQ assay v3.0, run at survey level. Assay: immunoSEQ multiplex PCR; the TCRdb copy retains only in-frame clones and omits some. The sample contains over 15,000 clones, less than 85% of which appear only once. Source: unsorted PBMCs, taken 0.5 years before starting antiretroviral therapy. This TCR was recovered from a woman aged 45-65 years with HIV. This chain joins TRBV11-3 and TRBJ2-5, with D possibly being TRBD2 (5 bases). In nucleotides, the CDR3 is TGTGCCAGCAGCCCGGGGATTTCAGAGACCCAGTACTTC. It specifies CASSPGISETQYF.